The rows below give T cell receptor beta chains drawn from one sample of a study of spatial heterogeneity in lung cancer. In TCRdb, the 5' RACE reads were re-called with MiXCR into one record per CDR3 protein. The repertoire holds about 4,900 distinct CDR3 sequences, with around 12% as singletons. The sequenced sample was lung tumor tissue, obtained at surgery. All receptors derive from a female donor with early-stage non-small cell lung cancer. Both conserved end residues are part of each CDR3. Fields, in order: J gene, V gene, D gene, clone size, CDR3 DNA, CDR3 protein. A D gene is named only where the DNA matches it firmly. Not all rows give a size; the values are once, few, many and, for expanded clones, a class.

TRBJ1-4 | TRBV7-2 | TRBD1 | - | TGTGCCAGCAGCTCACAGGGGACTAATGAAAAACTGTTTTTT | CASSSQGTNEKLFF
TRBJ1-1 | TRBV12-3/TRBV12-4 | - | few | TGTGCCAGCAGTCCAGCACCAAACACTGAAGCTTTCTTT | CASSPAPNTEAFF
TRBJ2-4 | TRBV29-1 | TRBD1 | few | TGCAGCGTGGAAGACAGGGATGGAAACATTCAGTACTTC | CSVEDRDGNIQYF
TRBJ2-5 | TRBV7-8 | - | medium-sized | TGTGCCAGCAGCCATAGGGGCTTGACCTCAGACCCTTTTCAAGAGACCCAGTACTTC | CASSHRGLTSDPFQETQYF
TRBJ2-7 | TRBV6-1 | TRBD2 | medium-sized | TGTGCCAGCAGTGAAGCTAGGACTAGCGGCTACGAGCAGTACTTC | CASSEARTSGYEQYF
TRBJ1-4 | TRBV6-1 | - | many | TGTGCCAGCTTAGACCCCGAGGGGAACGAAAAACTGTTTTTT | CASLDPEGNEKLFF
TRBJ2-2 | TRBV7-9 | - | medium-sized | TGTGCCAGCAGCCCCGGGGACCGAAACACCGGGGAGCTGTTTTTT | CASSPGDRNTGELFF
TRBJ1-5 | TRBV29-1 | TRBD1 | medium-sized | TGCAGCGTGGTGACAGGGGGCGCTTATCAGCCCCAGCATTTT | CSVVTGGAYQPQHF
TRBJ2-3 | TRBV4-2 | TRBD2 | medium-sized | TGTGCCAGCAGCCCGGGACTAGCGGGGGGCGTGGGCACAGATACGCAGTATTTT | CASSPGLAGGVGTDTQYF
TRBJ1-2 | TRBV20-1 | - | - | TGCAGTGTAGAAGGAGGGTACTATGGCTACACCTTC | CSVEGGYYGYTF
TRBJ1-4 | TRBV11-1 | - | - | TGTGCCAGCAGCTTTTTTTCGGGGACTAATGAAAAACTGTTTTTT | CASSFFSGTNEKLFF
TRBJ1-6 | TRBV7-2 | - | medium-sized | TGTGCCAGCAGCCGTGGTGGGGAGAATTCACCCCTCCACTTT | CASSRGGENSPLHF
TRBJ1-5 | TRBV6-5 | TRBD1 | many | TGTGCCAGCAGTTTGACAGGGGTCGGCAATCAGCCCCAGCATTTT | CASSLTGVGNQPQHF
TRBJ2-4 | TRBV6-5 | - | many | TGTGCCAGCAGTTACGACAGGCTCACTCATCAGTACTTC | CASSYDRLTHQYF
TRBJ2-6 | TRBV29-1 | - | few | TGCAGCGTTCCGGGGTCTCCTGGGGCCAACGTCCTGACTTTC | CSVPGSPGANVLTF
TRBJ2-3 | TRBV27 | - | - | TGTGCCAGCAGTTTTACAGCCCTCACAGATACGCAGTATTTT | CASSFTALTDTQYF
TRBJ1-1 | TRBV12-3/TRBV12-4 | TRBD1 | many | TGTGCCAGCAGTTTAACAGGGGCAAAAGCTTTCTTT | CASSLTGAKAFF
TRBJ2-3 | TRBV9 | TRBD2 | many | TGTGCCAGCAGCCCTGGGCGGGGGGCCGGAGATACGCAGTATTTT | CASSPGRGAGDTQYF
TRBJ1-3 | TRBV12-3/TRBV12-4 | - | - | TGTGCCAGCAGTTTACAGGGCCCTGGAAACACCATATATTTT | CASSLQGPGNTIYF
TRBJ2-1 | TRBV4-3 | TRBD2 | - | TGCGCCAGCAGCCTAGTTAGCGGGGCGAGAAATGAGCAGTTCTTC | CASSLVSGARNEQFF
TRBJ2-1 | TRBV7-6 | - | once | TGTGCCAGCAGCCATGTCAGAAACAATGAGCAGTTCTTC | CASSHVRNNEQFF
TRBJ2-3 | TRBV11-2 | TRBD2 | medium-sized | TGTGCCAGCAGCCCACGGACTAGCTACACGCCCACAGATACGCAGTATTTT | CASSPRTSYTPTDTQYF
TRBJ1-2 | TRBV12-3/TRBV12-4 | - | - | TGTGCCAGCGGGGGGGTTCGGGGTTCCGACTATGGCTACACCTTC | CASGGVRGSDYGYTF
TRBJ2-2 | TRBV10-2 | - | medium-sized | TGCGCCAGCAGTGAGTCTGGAGCGGGTACCGGGGAGCTGTTTTTT | CASSESGAGTGELFF
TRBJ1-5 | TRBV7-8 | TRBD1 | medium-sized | TGTGCCAGCAGCTTCGACAGGGCTGATCAGCCCCAGCATTTT | CASSFDRADQPQHF
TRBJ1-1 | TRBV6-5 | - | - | TGTGCCAGCAGTTACTCAGCCGCCAGGGCCACTGAAGCTTTCTTT | CASSYSAARATEAFF
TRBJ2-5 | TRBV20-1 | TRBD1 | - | TGCAGTGCTAGCGGAACTGGGACAGGGCTCGAGACCCAGTACTTC | CSASGTGTGLETQYF
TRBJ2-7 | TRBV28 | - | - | TGTGCCAGCAGTTTATGGGGCCGGGACGCCTCAAACGAGCAGTACTTC | CASSLWGRDASNEQYF
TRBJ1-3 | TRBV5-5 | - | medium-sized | TGTGCCAGCAGCTTCGGCCCCTTCTCTGGAAACACCATATATTTT | CASSFGPFSGNTIYF
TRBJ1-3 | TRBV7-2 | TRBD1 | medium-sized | TGTGCCAGCAGCTTAAAACCAGGGGGTGGAAACACCATATATTTT | CASSLKPGGGNTIYF
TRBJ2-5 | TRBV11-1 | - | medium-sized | TGTGCCAGCAGCGCGCGGGGGCGCCCGGAGACCCAGTACTTC | CASSARGRPETQYF
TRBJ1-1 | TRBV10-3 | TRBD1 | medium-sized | TGTGCCATCAGGGCGCCGGGACAGGGCTTCGAAGCTTTCTTT | CAIRAPGQGFEAFF
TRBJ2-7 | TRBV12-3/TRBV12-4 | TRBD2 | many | TGTGCCAGCAGTTTAGGTCAGGGCGTGGGAGGGTACGAGCAGTACTTC | CASSLGQGVGGYEQYF
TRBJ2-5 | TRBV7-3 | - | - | TGTGCCAGCAGCCCCCCTGGGCAAGAGACCCAGTACTTC | CASSPPGQETQYF
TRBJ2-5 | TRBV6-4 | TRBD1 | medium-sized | TGTGCCAGCAGCCGGGACAGGGAAGAGACCCAGTACTTC | CASSRDREETQYF
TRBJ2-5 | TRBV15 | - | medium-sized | TGTGCCACCAGCAGAGGTGGGGGAAAAGAGACCCAGTACTTC | CATSRGGGKETQYF
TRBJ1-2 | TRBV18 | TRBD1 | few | TGTGCCAGCTCACCGGACAGGGGGTATGGCTACACCTTC | CASSPDRGYGYTF